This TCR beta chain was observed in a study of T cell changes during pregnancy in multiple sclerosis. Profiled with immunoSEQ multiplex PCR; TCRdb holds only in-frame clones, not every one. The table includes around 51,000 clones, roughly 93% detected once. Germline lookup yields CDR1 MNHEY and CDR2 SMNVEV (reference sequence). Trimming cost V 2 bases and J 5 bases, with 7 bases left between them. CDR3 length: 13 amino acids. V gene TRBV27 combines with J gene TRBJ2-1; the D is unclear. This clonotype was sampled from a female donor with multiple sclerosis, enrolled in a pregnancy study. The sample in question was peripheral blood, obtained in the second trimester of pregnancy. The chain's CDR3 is CASSLIPDNEQFF. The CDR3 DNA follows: TGTGCCAGCAGTTTAATCCCCGACAATGAGCAGTTCTTC.